One sample yielded the 12 T cell receptor beta chains listed below, sequenced in a study of T cells in Graves' hyperthyroidism and ophthalmopathy. Regions amplified from RNA transcripts were the TCR beta CDR3 regions. HTBI primers were employed in a first-round RT-PCR of the TCR CDR3. TCRdb re-called the multiplex PCR reads with MiXCR, one entry per CDR3 protein. This table holds a few hundred thousand distinct CDR3 sequences, roughly 16% found once. Sequencing was carried out using blood. The source is a woman aged 40 to 50 with Graves' ophthalmopathy.

This clonotype was recorded a few times. The chain carries TRBV12-3 or TRBV12-4 and TRBJ1-2, with 8 bases fitting TRBD1. This CDR3 is built from 13 residues. Germline trimming cut 5 bases from V and 4 bases from J; bases unmatched to any gene: 3. Here the CDR3 reads CASSLGQVYGYTF. The CDR3 DNA sequence: TGTGCCAGCAGTCTGGGACAGGTCTATGGCTACACCTTC.

On this clonotype itself: A read error is possible here, since a much larger clone lies one base away. This CDR3 is missing its conserved last phenylalanine or tryptophan, likely due to a read error. V gene TRBV6-1 combines with J gene TRBJ1-1; possible D gene TRBD1, 5 bases. The V gene's germline CDR1 is MNHNS and CDR2 SASEGT. The germline V and J ends were trimmed by 7 bases and 9 bases, with 15 bases remaining between them. The CDR3 loop spans 12 amino acids. CDR3 region: CASMGGTDKAFL. The DNA of the CDR3 is TGTGCCAGCATGGGAGGGACGGATAAAGCTTTCCTT.

The J gene is TRBJ1-3, the V gene TRBV7-2; weak D call: TRBD1 (5 bases). CDR3 length equals 16 residues. Trimming took 5 bases from V and 0 from J, leaving 14 bases between them. From germline, CDR1 is SGHTA and CDR2 FQGNSA. This CDR3 reads CASSPLWGASGNTIYF. The CDR3 nucleotides are TGTGCCAGCAGCCCACTTTGGGGCGCCTCTGGAAACACCATATATTTT.

This clonotype has just a few counts. This chain connects TRBV19 to TRBJ1-2; 8 bases are shared with TRBD1. Per the germline V gene, CDR1 is LNHDA and CDR2 is SQIVND (reference sequence). V lost 8 bases, J lost 7 bases, and 12 bases stayed unmatched. This CDR3 is 14 amino acids long. The CDR3 region has the DNA TGTGCCAGTCGAGGACAGGGTGCAGTTCCTGGCTACACCTTC. Translating it yields CASRGQGAVPGYTF.

In its sample, this clonotype was seen many times. The chain is built from TRBV5-1 and TRBJ2-1; 8 bases align to TRBD2. This CDR3 has 15 amino acids. The germline gives CDR1 SGHRS, CDR2 YFSETQ. Germline trimming cut 2 bases from V and 1 base from J; bases unmatched to any gene: 2. The CDR3, as DNA: TGCGCCAGCAGCTTCGCGGGAGGTTCCTACAATGAGCAGTTCTTC. This gives the protein CASSFAGGSYNEQFF.

This clonotype was found many times. CDR3 coding DNA: TGTGCCAGCAGCCTGACTAGCGGTCACAATGAGCAGTTCTTC. Protein sequence: CASSLTSGHNEQFF. The J gene is TRBJ2-1, the V gene TRBV7-3; TRBD2 matches 9 bases. This CDR3 is built from 14 residues. CDR1 is SGHTA, CDR2 FQGTGA, per germline. Unmatched junction bases numbered 4, after V lost 5 bases and J lost 5 bases.

This clonotype appeared many times. The chain couples TRBV7-2 to TRBJ1-2; no reliable D call. V was cut by 5 bases and J by 2 bases, with 9 bases left in between. CDR3 size: 13 residues. Per the germline V gene, CDR1 is SGHTA and CDR2 is FQGNSA. In DNA form, the CDR3 reads TGTGCCAGCAGCCCCAGCCTCAACTATGGCTACACCTTC. This encodes CASSPSLNYGYTF.

In this sample, this clonotype turned up many times. The chain joins TRBV10-3 to TRBJ2-7, with D tentatively TRBD2 (6 bases). Germline V gene lookup returns CDR1 ENHRY and CDR2 SYGVKD. There are 13 residues in the CDR3. Trimming took 0 bases from V and 5 from J, leaving 8 bases between them. CDR3 coding DNA: TGTGCCATCAGTGAGTCACGGAGGGACGAGCAGTACTTC. Translating it yields CAISESRRDEQYF.

The rearrangement uses TRBV29-1 and TRBJ2-1, with TRBD2 identical over 11 bases. The CDR3 runs to 14 residues. Per the germline V gene, CDR1 is SQVTM and CDR2 is ANQGSEA. Unmatched junction bases numbered 3, after V lost 5 bases and J lost 3 bases. The CDR3: CSVPGTSGYNEQFF. CDR3 nucleotides: TGCAGCGTTCCCGGGACTAGCGGCTACAATGAGCAGTTCTTC.

The gene calls are TRBV29-1 and TRBJ2-1; TRBD2 agrees at 7 bases. The CDR3 has 14 residues. CDR1 and CDR2 (germline): SQVTM, ANQGSEA. V lost 8 bases and J lost 0; bases outside the gene matches: 7. The CDR3 sequence is CSLGGKSSYNEQFF. The CDR3 DNA sequence: TGCAGCTTGGGGGGGAAGAGCTCCTACAATGAGCAGTTCTTC.

This clonotype was detected a few times. The rearrangement uses TRBV20-1 and TRBJ2-1; the match to TRBD1 covers 7 bases. Trimming cost V 0 bases and J 2 bases; bases outside gene matches: 4. Per the germline V gene, CDR1 is DFQATT and CDR2 is SNEGSKA (reference sequence). The CDR3 extends over 15 amino acids. The CDR3 sequence: CSARDETGPYNEQFF. The CDR3 DNA reads as TGCAGTGCTAGAGATGAGACAGGGCCCTACAATGAGCAGTTCTTC.

This clonotype showed up many times. The rearrangement uses TRBV7-9 and TRBJ2-1, with 12 nucleotides matching TRBD1. V trimming: 2 bases; J trimming: 7 bases; junction bases outside the gene matches: 6. The CDR3 covers 16 residues. Germline CDR1 is SEHNR and CDR2 is FQNEAQ (reference sequence). DNA of the CDR3: TGTGCCAGCAGCTTATCGGGACAGGGGGCGATGAATGAGCAGTTCTTC. Its translation: CASSLSGQGAMNEQFF.